The clone carrying this T cell receptor beta chain was counted a single time. The antigen is not known. The germline V gene has CDR1 SGHTA and CDR2 FQGNSA. The CDR3 length is 16 residues. V was trimmed by 2 bases and J by 3 bases, leaving 15 bases between them. The sample is drawn from a study of cytomegalovirus exposure and HLA in healthy donors. Across the study: It was reported in a later analysis that the same platform had been used for the 120 validation repertoires as for the approximately 700 first-cohort repertoires.

Libraries were prepared by immunoSEQ multiplex PCR; TCRdb keeps only in-frame clonotypes and omits some of them. Here the sample spans about 110,000 clones, about 90% being singletons. General study results and limits: Cytomegalovirus association was listed for roughly 160 TCR beta chains. Testing in vitro showed a few CMV-associated chains specific for CMV antigens.

The sequenced sample consisted of PBMCs. The receptor comes from a woman under 30 in good health and CMV-seronegative. The chain combines TRBV7-2 with TRBJ2-3; a possible D gene is TRBD2 (6 bases). CDR3 bases: TGTGCCAGCAGCTTAACCGGGAGAGGCGGGACAGATACGCAGTATTTT. It encodes CASSLTGRGGTDTQYF.